Given below is one T cell receptor (beta chain) in context. These data come from a study of blood T cell repertoires in COVID-19. The V end lost 2 bases, the J end lost 4 bases, and 9 bases lay between the germline ends. The CDR3 length is 14 residues. Germline V gene sequence: CDR1 LNHDA, CDR2 SQIVND (reference sequence). Clones were read by immunoSEQ multiplex PCR, and TCRdb kept only the in-frame ones, dropping some. This table holds roughly 100,000 clones, approximately 91% found once. The chain carries TRBV19 and TRBJ1-5; no firm D call. Sequencing input: peripheral blood. This clonotype was sampled from a man aged 45-65 years with acute or convalescent COVID-19. The CDR3 loop is CASSIQVGNQPQHF. The CDR3 DNA reads TGTGCCAGTAGTATACAGGTTGGAAATCAGCCCCAGCATTTT.